This T cell receptor beta chain was sequenced in a study of PD-1 blockade in classical Hodgkin lymphoma. Points from the study as a whole: Complete responders possessed baseline diversity comparable to newly diagnosed patients. Possibly reflecting disease activity or prior therapy, repertoire differences have causes that remain undefined. There was a significant rise in CD4+ TCR diversity by C4D1, with no such rise for CD8+.

This clone was detected only once. Its cognate antigen is unknown. Each patient experienced a relapse that followed autologous stem cell transplantation, and brentuximab vedotin exposure varied. TCRdb keeps only in-frame clones here, not all; method: immunoSEQ multiplex PCR. The repertoire holds roughly 97,000 clones, with roughly 88% as singletons. The germline CDR1 and CDR2 sequences are SGHVS and FNYEAQ. Trimming pared 5 bases from V and 0 bases from J, leaving 11 bases between. The CDR3 is 15 residues long. This chain uses TRBV7-6 with TRBJ1-3, with D perhaps TRBD1 (6 bases). The sample consisted of peripheral blood mononuclear cells (PBMCs), taken at baseline. The receptor's source is a human donor with classical Hodgkin lymphoma. DNA of the CDR3: TGTGCCAGCAGCCCAGAGGGGGGCTCTGGAAACACCATATATTTT. This gives the protein CASSPEGGSGNTIYF. Full variable domain (missing parts from reference TRBV7-6 and TRBJ1-3): GAGVSQSPRYKVTKRGQDVALRCDPISGHVSLYWYRQALGQGPEFLTYFNYEAQQDKSGLPNDRFSAERPEGSISTLTIQRTEQRDSAMYRCASSPEGGSGNTIYFGEGSWLTVV.